The 14 T cell receptor beta chains below all came from one sample that was sequenced in a study of tissue T cells after allogeneic stem cell transplantation. Repertoires were generated with immunoSEQ multiplex PCR, while TCRdb's copy carries only in-frame clones and drops some. This table holds under 9,000 clones, roughly 56% found once. The sample here was duodenum tissue, taken at autopsy. These receptors originate from a female donor aged 60 or older with lung cancer.

By sample fraction, this clone is medium-sized. This sequence joins TRBV19 and TRBJ1-1, with D unclear. Germline CDR1 is LNHDA and CDR2 is SQIVND (reference sequence). CDR3 length: 18 residues. V was clipped by 7 bases and J by 1 base, with 25 bases between them. The CDR3 spells CASNPSTPFRWGNTEAFF. For the CDR3, the DNA is TGTGCCAGTAACCCTAGTACGCCTTTCCGGTGGGGGAACACTGAAGCTTTCTTT.

This sequence joins TRBV6-4 and TRBJ1-6; D is undetermined. Germline-derived CDR1 and CDR2 are MRHNA and SNTAGT. This CDR3 contains 14 residues. Trimming stripped 0 bases from V and 8 bases from J, with 8 bases between. The CDR3 spells CASSDSSSDSPLHF. CDR3 coding DNA: TGTGCCAGCAGTGACTCTTCCAGCGATTCACCCCTCCACTTT.

This clone has only a few counts. The rearrangement joins TRBV27 to TRBJ1-1, with D possibly TRBD1 on 5 matching bases. The CDR3 loop spans 15 amino acids. Germline V gives CDR1 MNHEY, CDR2 SMNVEV (reference sequence). V lost 6 bases to trimming and J lost 5 bases, with 19 bases between them. The CDR3 DNA follows: TGTGCCAGCAGCCCGTTGTCAGGGAGGCGGACTGAAGCTTTCTTT. It translates to CASSPLSGRRTEAFF.

V and J are TRBV5-4 and TRBJ2-7; TRBD1 might be the D (6 bases). Germline values: CDR1 SGHNT, CDR2 YYREEE (reference sequence). Trimming left V 2 bases short and J 3 bases short, with 6 bases between. The CDR3 contains 12 residues. CDR3 loop: CASSLGGYEQYF. The CDR3 DNA is TGTGCCAGCAGCTTAGGGGGCTACGAGCAGTACTTC.

The chain uses TRBV3-1 (or the pseudogene TRBV3-2) and TRBJ2-5; 8 bases are shared with TRBD2. This CDR3 is built from 16 residues. From germline, CDR1 is LGHDT and CDR2 YNNKEL (reference sequence). V gave up 5 bases and J gave up 3 bases; unmatched junction bases: 11. CDR3 loop: CASSSVWTSIEETQYF. CDR3 DNA: TGTGCCAGCAGCTCAGTGTGGACTAGCATAGAAGAGACCCAGTACTTC.

The rearrangement uses TRBV30 and TRBJ2-7; D is unresolved. V gave up 1 base and J gave up 3 bases, with 4 bases separating them. The germline V gene has CDR1 GTSNPN and CDR2 SVGIG (reference sequence). This CDR3 is 11 amino acids long. The CDR3: CAWSGRYEQYF. The CDR3 region has the DNA TGTGCCTGGAGTGGGCGCTACGAGCAGTACTTC.

Only a few counts were recorded for this clone. The CDR3 protein is CAWSIPPGSSPLHF. In nucleotides, the CDR3 is TGTGCCTGGAGTATCCCCCCCGGGAGTTCACCCCTCCACTTT. The chain has TRBV30 and TRBJ1-6; no firm D call. The V and J ends lost 2 bases and 9 bases respectively, with 14 bases between them. Germline CDR1 reads GTSNPN; CDR2 reads SVGIG (reference sequence). The CDR3 is made up of 14 amino acids.

V is TRBV11-3 and J is TRBJ2-1; 8 bases are a match to TRBD2. Trimming took 5 bases from V and 7 from J; bases not matched to a gene: 16. The CDR3 is 17 amino acids. Germline values: CDR1 SGHNT, CDR2 YENEEA. The CDR3 coding sequence is TGTGCCAGCAGCAAGGGTAATACGGGAGGGCCGAGTAATGAGCAGTTCTTC. This translates into CASSKGNTGGPSNEQFF.

This chain links TRBV4-3 with TRBJ1-4, with D perhaps matching TRBD1 (5 bases). Germline CDR1 LGHNA, CDR2 YSLEER. V was cut by 4 bases and J by 0 bases, with 18 bases left in between. The CDR3 is 18 amino acids. The CDR3, as DNA: TGCGCCAGCAGCCCATTCCAGGGAACCTTAGCAACTAATGAAAAACTGTTTTTT. Translating it yields CASSPFQGTLATNEKLFF.

V gene TRBV5-1 combines with J gene TRBJ1-4; possible D gene TRBD1, 5 bases. This CDR3 is 15 amino acids long. CDR1 is SGHRS, CDR2 YFSETQ, per germline. V dropped 0 bases and J dropped 5 bases, with 11 bases sitting between them. The CDR3, as DNA: TGCGCCAGCAGCTTGGGAGGGACGGGAAATGAAAAACTGTTTTTT. Translated, it gives CASSLGGTGNEKLFF.

CDR3 protein: CASSPSAIPTNEKLFF. Written as DNA, the CDR3 is TGTGCCAGCTCACCATCCGCTATCCCAACTAATGAAAAACTGTTTTTT. The chain couples TRBV18 to TRBJ1-4, with unresolved D. CDR1 and CDR2 from the germline V gene are KGHSH and LQKENI. This CDR3 has 16 amino acids. V lost 2 bases, J lost 0 bases, and 10 bases lay in between. The full variable domain, with the rest looked up from reference TRBV18 and TRBJ1-4, is NAGVMQNPRHLVRRRGQEARLRCSPMKGHSHVYWYRQLPEEGLKFMVYLQKENIIDESGMPKERFSAEFPKEGPSILRIQQVVRGDSAAYFCASSPSAIPTNEKLFFGSGTQLSVL.

The chain combines TRBV9 with TRBJ2-1; tentative D call: TRBD2 (7 bases). CDR1 is SGDLS and CDR2 is YYNGEE in the germline V gene. V was trimmed by 0 bases and J by 2 bases, leaving 18 bases between them. The CDR3 sequence is 18 residues long. The CDR3 loop reads CASSVAGAGAPAYNEQFF. DNA of the CDR3: TGTGCCAGCAGCGTAGCGGGGGCGGGAGCTCCCGCCTACAATGAGCAGTTCTTC.

This CDR3 is CASSFSKAYEQYF. The DNA of the CDR3 is TGCGCCAGCAGCTTTTCGAAAGCCTACGAGCAGTACTTC. The J gene is TRBJ2-7, the V gene TRBV5-1; D not resolved. V lost 2 bases, J lost 2 bases, and 8 bases lay in between. Germline lookup yields CDR1 SGHRS and CDR2 YFSETQ. The CDR3 consists of 13 residues.

As to this clone: The identical CDR3 is also encoded by other nucleotide sequences in the sample. This chain links TRBV14 with TRBJ1-1; no reliable D call. V was pared by 4 bases and J by 2 bases, with 8 bases between. This CDR3 has 13 residues. Germline V lookup: CDR1 SGHDN, CDR2 FVKESK. The CDR3 here is CASSLGLNTEAFF. The CDR3 DNA reads TGTGCCAGCAGCCTCGGCCTTAACACTGAAGCTTTCTTT.